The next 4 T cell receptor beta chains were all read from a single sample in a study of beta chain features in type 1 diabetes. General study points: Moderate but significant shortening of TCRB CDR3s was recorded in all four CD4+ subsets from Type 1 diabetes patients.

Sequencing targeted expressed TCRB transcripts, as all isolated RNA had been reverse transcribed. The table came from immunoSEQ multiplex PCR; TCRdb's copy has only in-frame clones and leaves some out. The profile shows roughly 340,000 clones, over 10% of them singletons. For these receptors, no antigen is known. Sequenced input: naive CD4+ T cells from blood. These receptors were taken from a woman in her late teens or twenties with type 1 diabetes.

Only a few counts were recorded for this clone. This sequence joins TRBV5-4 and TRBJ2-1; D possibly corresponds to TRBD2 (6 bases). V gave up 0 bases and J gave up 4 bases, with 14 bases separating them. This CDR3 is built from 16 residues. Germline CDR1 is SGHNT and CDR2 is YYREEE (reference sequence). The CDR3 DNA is TGTGCCAGCAGCTTGGCCGGCGGGGTGGTTTACAATGAGCAGTTCTTC. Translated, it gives CASSLAGGVVYNEQFF.

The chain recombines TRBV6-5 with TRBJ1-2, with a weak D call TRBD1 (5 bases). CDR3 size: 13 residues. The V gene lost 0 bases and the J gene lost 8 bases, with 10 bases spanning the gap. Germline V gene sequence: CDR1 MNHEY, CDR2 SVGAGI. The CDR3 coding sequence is TGTGCCAGCAGTTACTCGACAGATCGGGGCTACACCTTC. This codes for CASSYSTDRGYTF.

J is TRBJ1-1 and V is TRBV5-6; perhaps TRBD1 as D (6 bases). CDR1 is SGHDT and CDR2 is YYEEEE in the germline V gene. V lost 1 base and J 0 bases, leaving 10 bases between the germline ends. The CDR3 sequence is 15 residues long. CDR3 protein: CASSLRGQLNTEAFF. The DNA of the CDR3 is TGTGCCAGCAGCTTGAGAGGACAGCTGAACACTGAAGCTTTCTTT.

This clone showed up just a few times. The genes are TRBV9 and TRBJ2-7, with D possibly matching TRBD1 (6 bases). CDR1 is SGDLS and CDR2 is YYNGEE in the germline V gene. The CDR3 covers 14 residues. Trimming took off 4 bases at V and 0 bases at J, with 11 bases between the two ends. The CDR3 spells CASSIQGSSYEQYF. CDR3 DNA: TGTGCCAGCAGCATACAGGGAAGCTCCTACGAGCAGTACTTC.